The next 14 T cell receptor beta chains were all read from a single sample in a study of OX40 agonist ivuxolimab in advanced cancers. The data were produced by immunoSEQ multiplex PCR, yet TCRdb's version contains in-frame clones alone and is incomplete. The sample gives about 99,000 clones, approximately 95% of which show up once; around 2% is in the top ten. The material was CD4+ or CD8+ T cells sorted from blood, obtained in a trial of the OX40 agonist ivuxolimab. The receptors originated from an adult with an advanced solid tumor such as melanoma, head and neck, liver or kidney cancer.

The V call is TRBV7-9, the J call TRBJ2-1; D call uncertain. Germline CDR1 reads SEHNR; CDR2 reads FQNEAQ (reference sequence). The CDR3 is 10 residues long. With 5 bases removed from V and 8 bases from J, the gap between germline ends came to 4 bases. The DNA of the CDR3 is TGTGCCAGCAGCGTCGATGAGCAGTTCTTC. Its translation is CASSVDEQFF.

CDR3: CASSSGQGLDEQYF. The DNA for the CDR3 is TGTGCCAGCAGCTCGGGACAGGGCCTCGACGAGCAGTACTTC. V gene TRBV7-3 combines with J gene TRBJ2-7; 9 nucleotides line up with TRBD1. The CDR3 is 14 residues long. The J segment lost 5 bases and the V segment lost 4 bases, leaving 6 bases of the junction unmatched. Germline loops: CDR1 SGHTA, CDR2 FQGTGA.

The rearrangement joins TRBV25-1 to TRBJ2-2; a weak D match, TRBD2 (5 bases). Germline assignment: CDR1 MGHDK and CDR2 SYGVNS. The germline V and J ends were trimmed by 6 bases and 4 bases, with 12 bases remaining between them. CDR3 length: 14 residues. The CDR3 coding sequence is TGTGCCAGCAGCGACGGCGGGCTCACCGGGGAGCTGTTTTTT. Translation: CASSDGGLTGELFF. Drawing the rest from reference TRBV25-1 and TRBJ2-2, the complete variable domain is EADIYQTPRYLVIGTGKKITLECSQTMGHDKMYWYQQDPGMELHLIHYSYGVNSTEKGDLSSESTVSRIRTEHFPLTLESARPSHTSQYLCASSDGGLTGELFFGEGSRLTVL.

The V and J genes are TRBV28 and TRBJ2-7, with unresolved D. The germline CDR1 and CDR2 sequences are MDHEN and SYDVKM. The germline V and J ends were trimmed by 4 bases and 3 bases, with 16 bases remaining between them. The CDR3 has 15 amino acids. The CDR3 is CASSSRALSHYEQYF. The CDR3 bases are TGTGCCAGCAGTTCACGAGCGCTATCTCACTACGAGCAGTACTTC.

The J gene is TRBJ2-1, the V gene TRBV7-9; D call uncertain. The V end lost 5 bases, the J end lost 0 bases, and 11 bases lay between the germline ends. The CDR3 runs to 15 residues. Germline V gene lookup returns CDR1 SEHNR and CDR2 FQNEAQ (reference sequence). This chain's CDR3 is CASSLGVASYNEQFF. The CDR3 nucleotides are TGTGCCAGCAGCCTAGGCGTGGCCTCCTACAATGAGCAGTTCTTC.

The V gene is TRBV9, the J gene TRBJ2-1; tentative D call: TRBD2 (6 bases). The germline gives CDR1 SGDLS, CDR2 YYNGEE. This CDR3 spans 13 amino acids. V was clipped by 4 bases and J by 10 bases, with 15 bases between them. The CDR3 DNA is TGTGCCAGCAGCCCCTGGGGAGGCCACGAGCAGTTCTTC. The encoded protein is CASSPWGGHEQFF.

The table lists this clone with a count of one. The gene calls are TRBV4-1 and TRBJ1-1, with D possibly being TRBD1 (6 bases). From germline, CDR1 is MGHRA and CDR2 YSYEKL. The CDR3 runs to 14 residues. The V end lost 6 bases, the J end lost 3 bases, and 14 bases lay between the germline ends. In DNA, the CDR3 is TGCGCCAGCAGGTCCGAAGGGGGATACACTGAAGCTTTCTTT. Protein sequence: CASRSEGGYTEAFF.

There are a few counts of this clone. This sequence joins TRBV19 and TRBJ1-1; 7 bases are a match to TRBD1. J was trimmed by 7 bases and V by 5 bases; bases with no gene match: 10. Germline V gene sequence: CDR1 LNHDA, CDR2 SQIVND (reference sequence). The CDR3 length is 14 residues. The CDR3 region has the DNA TGTGCCAGTAGTCCACCGGGACAGCTCCATGAAGCTTTCTTT. This translates into CASSPPGQLHEAFF.

The V call is TRBV7-6, the J call TRBJ1-1; D is possibly TRBD1 (5 bases). This CDR3 has 15 residues. CDR1 and CDR2 (germline): SGHVS, FNYEAQ. V lost 5 bases and J lost 0, with 13 bases in between. The CDR3 DNA reads TGTGCCAGCAGCCCCCCGACAGTCATGAACACTGAAGCTTTCTTT. Protein: CASSPPTVMNTEAFF.

The chain recombines TRBV27 with TRBJ1-2, with TRBD1 matching over 8 bases. With 6 bases clipped from V and 5 bases from J, the junction kept 8 bases outside the gene matches. The CDR3 has 14 residues. The germline V gene encodes CDR1 MNHEY and CDR2 SMNVEV (reference sequence). In DNA form, the CDR3 reads TGTGCCAGCAGCCCTGGGGACAGGACATATGGCTACACCTTC. The encoded protein is CASSPGDRTYGYTF.

The table lists this clone with a count of one. The rearrangement links TRBV28 to TRBJ1-5, with 11 bases identical to TRBD1. Looked up from germline, CDR1 is MDHEN and CDR2 is SYDVKM. This CDR3 is built from 16 residues. V trimming: 7 bases; J trimming: 6 bases; junction bases outside the gene matches: 11. In DNA form, the CDR3 reads TGTGCCAGCATCGGCCTGGACAGGGGGCATAGTCAGCCCCAGCATTTT. It yields the protein CASIGLDRGHSQPQHF.

CDR3 nucleotides: TGTGCCAGTAGTATAGGAAGGGAGCTGTTTTTT. Residues: CASSIGRELFF. V gene TRBV19 combines with J gene TRBJ2-2; D remains ambiguous. The CDR3 has 11 residues. The V gene's germline CDR1 is LNHDA and CDR2 SQIVND (reference sequence). Trimming removed 1 base at V and 9 bases at J, with 3 bases between.

The chain combines TRBV28 with TRBJ2-1, with TRBD1 matching over 7 bases. Losses at the gene ends were 6 bases for V and 4 bases for J; bases not matched to a gene: 12. In germline, CDR1 is MDHEN, CDR2 SYDVKM. The length of the CDR3 is 16 residues. The DNA of the CDR3 is TGTGCCAGCAGCAATCCTCTGGGACAGATTTACAATGAGCAGTTCTTC. Its translation is CASSNPLGQIYNEQFF.

The genes are TRBV27 and TRBJ2-1; 9 bases fit TRBD2. V lost 11 bases and J lost 5; bases outside the gene matches: 13. The CDR3 covers 15 residues. CDR1 MNHEY and CDR2 SMNVEV come from the germline V gene (reference sequence). DNA of the CDR3: TGTGCCTCCTACGACCGGCGGGGGGGACACAATGAGCAGTTCTTC. Translated, it gives CASYDRRGGHNEQFF.